This T cell receptor beta chain was captured by sequencing in a study of shared T cell receptors in the human thymus. TCRdb's copy holds only in-frame clones and misses some; the assay was immunoSEQ multiplex PCR. The sample yields about 400,000 clones, 95% seen once. CDR3 size: 15 residues. J was trimmed by 3 bases and V by 4 bases; bases with no gene match: 8. Germline V gene sequence: CDR1 MNHNS, CDR2 SASEGT. This clonotype was obtained from a human donor. The J gene is TRBJ1-1, the V gene TRBV6-1, with 7 bases that match TRBD1. Sequenced input: thymocytes. This CDR3 is CASSADRVDHTEAFF. The CDR3 DNA reads TGTGCCAGCAGTGCTGACAGGGTCGATCACACTGAAGCTTTCTTT.